Shown below are 32 T cell receptor beta chains from a single sample sequenced in a study of glioma-infiltrating T cells. TCR alpha and beta CDR3 regions were amplified from RNA using iRepertoire nested multiplex PCR. From the multiplex PCR reads, TCRdb called clonotypes with MiXCR, one entry per CDR3 protein. The table lists more than 95,000 distinct CDR3 sequences, roughly 20% of them singletons. Sequencing was carried out using glioma tissue, nonneoplastic brain tissue, or PBMCs (not recorded which). The receptors stem from a human donor with low-grade glioma or glioblastoma, undergoing nonglioma brain surgery, or in good health (not recorded which).

Ten or more counts support this clonotype. The chain combines TRBV4-3 with TRBJ2-7, with 9 bases fitting TRBD2. This CDR3 region has 19 residues. Germline V gene data show CDR1 as LGHNA and CDR2 as YSLEER. Trimming at V came to 0 bases and at J to 3 bases, leaving 15 bases not matched to a gene. The CDR3 protein is CASSQEVELAGHAGYEQYF. The CDR3 DNA is TGCGCCAGCAGCCAAGAAGTAGAACTAGCGGGCCACGCAGGCTACGAGCAGTACTTC.

The table lists this clonotype with many counts. V gene TRBV10-3 combines with J gene TRBJ2-1; perhaps TRBD2 as D (5 bases). The V gene's germline CDR1 is ENHRY and CDR2 SYGVKD. CDR3 length: 12 residues. The V end lost 3 bases, the J end lost 9 bases, and 9 bases lay between the germline ends. CDR3 coding DNA: TGTGCCATCAGTGATAAGGCGGGTGAGCAGTTCTTC. Amino acid sequence: CAISDKAGEQFF.

In the case of this clonotype: One end of the junction is discordant with germline, which a read error may explain. The J gene is TRBJ2-3, the V gene TRBV29-1; 10 nucleotides align to TRBD2. The CDR3 runs to 14 residues. The germline V gene encodes CDR1 SQVTM and CDR2 ANQGSEA. The CDR3 DNA sequence: TGCAGCGTGTCTAGCGGGAGTGTAGGAGATACGCGGTATTTT. This sequence encodes CSVSSGSVGDTRYF.

In this sample, this clonotype turned up many times. V gene TRBV7-9 combines with J gene TRBJ1-1; no reliable D call. Per the germline V gene, CDR1 is SEHNR and CDR2 is FQNEAQ (reference sequence). With 5 bases removed from V and 2 bases from J, the gap between germline ends came to 21 bases. This CDR3 is built from 17 residues. CDR3 sequence reads: CASSTLRGKRTNTEAFF. In nucleotides, the CDR3 is TGTGCCAGCAGCACTCTACGGGGTAAACGAACTAACACTGAAGCTTTCTTT.

This clonotype was detected many times. This chain joins TRBV20-1 and TRBJ1-5, with D possibly matching TRBD1 (5 bases). The germline CDR1 and CDR2 sequences are DFQATT and SNEGSKA (reference sequence). The V end lost 5 bases, the J end lost 0 bases, and 8 bases lay between the germline ends. The CDR3 extends over 13 amino acids. Written as DNA, the CDR3 is TGCAGTGCTTTGACAGTTAGCAATCAGCCCCAGCATTTT. It translates to CSALTVSNQPQHF.

This clonotype was detected a few times. The chain is built from TRBV5-1 and TRBJ2-1; D perhaps matches TRBD2 (5 bases). The CDR3 is 16 amino acids. Germline CDR1 SGHRS, CDR2 YFSETQ. V was trimmed by 0 bases and J by 4 bases, leaving 14 bases between them. The CDR3 DNA follows: TGCGCCAGCAGCTTGGTTCCGGACTTCGAGTACAATGAGCAGTTCTTC. The encoded protein is CASSLVPDFEYNEQFF.

As concerns this clonotype: The germline gene is not matched at one end of the junction; a read error may be the cause. The chain recombines TRBV7-9 with TRBJ1-2; 11 nucleotides align to TRBD1. Germline loops: CDR1 SEHNR, CDR2 FQNEAQ (reference sequence). The CDR3 has 15 residues. Here the CDR3 DNA reads TGTGCCAGCAGCATAGGACAGGGGGCTAACTATGGCTACAACTTC. It specifies CASSIGQGANYGYNF.

This clonotype was detected ten times or more. This chain joins TRBV4-1 and TRBJ2-7; D gene uncertain. CDR3 length equals 12 residues. V was pared by 5 bases and J by 6 bases, with 11 bases between. CDR1 is MGHRA and CDR2 is YSYEKL in the germline V gene. CDR3 residues: CASSAFLGEQYF. For the CDR3, the DNA is TGCGCCAGCAGCGCATTTCTAGGCGAGCAGTACTTC.

As concerns this clonotype: A read error is possible here, since a much larger clone lies one base away. As the CDR3 is not closed by the conserved phenylalanine or tryptophan, this likely results from a read error. The J gene is TRBJ1-1, the V gene TRBV7-9; 9 bases match TRBD1. Per germline, CDR1 SEHNR and CDR2 FQNEAQ (reference sequence). This CDR3 has 13 residues. Germline trimming cut 5 bases from V and 11 bases from J; bases unmatched to any gene: 9. The CDR3 loop is CASSPVQGAHAFL. The CDR3 DNA is TGTGCCAGCAGCCCTGTACAGGGGGCGCATGCTTTCCTT.

This clonotype occurred many times. The chain couples TRBV7-9 to TRBJ2-5; D is uncertain. Trimming took 0 bases from V and 4 from J, leaving 6 bases between them. This CDR3 is built from 13 residues. Germline assignment: CDR1 SEHNR and CDR2 FQNEAQ (reference sequence). CDR3 sequence: CASSLAIGETQYF. DNA of the CDR3: TGTGCCAGCAGCTTAGCTATCGGAGAGACCCAGTACTTC.

This clonotype was observed many times. This chain joins TRBV6-1 and TRBJ2-3, with 8 nucleotides matching TRBD1. The CDR3 length is 16 residues. V shed 6 bases and J 6 bases; nucleotides not matched to a gene: 14. The germline V gene encodes CDR1 MNHNS and CDR2 SASEGT. CDR3 in amino acids: CASSRGMTGVQDTQYF. Written as DNA, the CDR3 is TGTGCCAGCAGCCGTGGAATGACAGGGGTACAGGATACGCAGTATTTT.

Only a few counts were recorded for this clonotype. This chain connects TRBV30 to TRBJ1-5; D uncertain. Germline loops: CDR1 GTSNPN, CDR2 SVGIG (reference sequence). CDR3 length: 13 amino acids. V was clipped by 3 bases and J by 4 bases, with 10 bases between them. The CDR3 reads CAWSSSRNQPQHF. In DNA, the CDR3 is TGTGCCTGGAGCAGCTCCAGAAATCAGCCCCAGCATTTT.

This clonotype showed up just a few times. The chain is built from TRBV19 and TRBJ1-1; 8 positions agree with TRBD1. Per germline, CDR1 LNHDA and CDR2 SQIVND (reference sequence). The CDR3 is made up of 15 amino acids. V lost 6 bases to trimming and J lost 1 base; unmatched junction nucleotides: 7. CDR3 DNA sequence: TGTGCCAGTAGAATGACAGGGGCCCAGAACACTGAAGCTTTCTTT. This sequence encodes CASRMTGAQNTEAFF.

This clonotype was recorded at least ten times. CDR3 in amino acids: CASSQDENQPQHF. Written as DNA, the CDR3 is TGTGCCAGCAGCCAAGATGAAAATCAGCCCCAGCATTTT. The chain links TRBV3-1 to TRBJ1-5; D is ambiguous. The CDR3 is 13 residues long. Germline V gives CDR1 LGHDT, CDR2 YNNKEL (reference sequence). V gave up 0 bases and J gave up 4 bases, with 4 bases separating them.

This clonotype has at least ten counts. The chain couples TRBV7-3 to TRBJ2-3; 9 bases map to TRBD2. The CDR3 is 14 residues long. The J segment lost 6 bases and the V segment lost 5 bases, leaving 6 bases of the junction unmatched. From germline, CDR1 is SGHTA and CDR2 FQGTGA. CDR3 DNA: TGTGCCAGCAGCCTTGGACTAGCGCCGGATACGCAGTATTTT. It codes for CASSLGLAPDTQYF.

This clonotype was recorded only once. A much larger clone differs by one base, so this may be a read error. The chain is built from TRBV20-1 and TRBJ2-7, with TRBD2 matching over 9 bases. Per the germline V gene, CDR1 is DFQATT and CDR2 is SNEGSKA (reference sequence). The CDR3 is 14 residues long. Unmatched junction bases numbered 16, after V lost 7 bases and J lost 9 bases. The DNA for the CDR3 is TGCAGTGGTAAGCCTCTAGCGGGGAAACTAGTGCAGTACTTC. The encoded protein is CSGKPLAGKLVQYF.

This clonotype was observed many times. CDR3 loop: CASSQGPGQPNEKLFF. DNA of the CDR3: TGCGCCAGCAGCCAGGGTCCGGGACAGCCCAATGAAAAACTGTTTTTT. The V and J genes are TRBV4-1 and TRBJ1-4; 7 positions agree with TRBD1. The CDR3 is made up of 16 amino acids. Trimming at V came to 3 bases and at J to 5 bases, leaving 9 bases not matched to a gene. Looked up from germline, CDR1 is MGHRA and CDR2 is YSYEKL.

In its sample, this clonotype was seen many times. The chain links TRBV11-2 to TRBJ2-3; no clear D. The CDR3 has 15 amino acids. Germline V gives CDR1 SGHAT, CDR2 FQNNGV. The V end was cut by 3 bases, the J end by 1 base, with 11 bases between. The CDR3 DNA reads TGTGCCAGCAGCTTCGGCTATGGGGGCACAGATACGCAGTATTTT. Translated, it gives CASSFGYGGTDTQYF.

This clonotype was counted many times. The genes are TRBV5-1 and TRBJ2-7, with TRBD2 matching over 8 bases. Germline V gives CDR1 SGHRS, CDR2 YFSETQ. J was trimmed by 5 bases and V by 3 bases; bases with no gene match: 10. This CDR3 has 15 residues. CDR3: CASSSNSGIVDEQYF. The CDR3 region has the DNA TGCGCCAGCAGCTCCAATAGCGGGATCGTCGACGAGCAGTACTTC.

This clonotype was counted at least ten times. The chain recombines TRBV12-3 or TRBV12-4 with TRBJ2-7, with a tentative D call TRBD1 (6 bases). Trimming left V 5 bases short and J 0 bases short, with 14 bases between. The CDR3 loop spans 15 amino acids. The CDR3 reads CASSPLGTLSYEQYF. The CDR3 region has the DNA TGTGCCAGCAGTCCCCTCGGGACACTCTCCTACGAGCAGTACTTC.

This clonotype turned up a few times. The V and J genes are TRBV9 and TRBJ1-3; D might be TRBD1 (6 bases). Trimming took off 2 bases at V and 0 bases at J, with 12 bases between the two ends. This CDR3 comprises 16 residues. Germline CDR1 and CDR2: SGDLS and YYNGEE. CDR3 DNA: TGTGCCAGCAGCGTTCGACAGGAGAGCTCTGGAAACACCATATATTTT. Residues: CASSVRQESSGNTIYF.

The chain uses TRBV27 and TRBJ2-3; tentatively, D is TRBD1 (6 bases). Germline assignment: CDR1 MNHEY and CDR2 SMNVEV (reference sequence). This CDR3 is built from 16 residues. Trimming stripped 5 bases from V and 4 bases from J, with 19 bases between. The CDR3: CASSAYLTGSADTQYF. CDR3 sequence (DNA): TGTGCCAGCAGTGCGTACTTAACAGGGTCCGCAGATACGCAGTATTTT.

The J gene is TRBJ2-3, the V gene TRBV4-3, with TRBD2 matching 9 bases. Trimming took 0 bases from V and 2 from J; bases not matched to a gene: 9. The CDR3 runs 18 residues. Per germline, CDR1 LGHNA and CDR2 YSLEER. The CDR3 nucleotides read TGCGCCAGCAGCCAAGAGACGGCAGCGGGAGGAAACACAGATACGCAGTATTTT. Its translation: CASSQETAAGGNTDTQYF.

The chain uses TRBV27 and TRBJ2-1; TRBD1 matches 8 bases. The J segment lost 6 bases and the V segment lost 1 base, leaving 8 bases of the junction unmatched. This CDR3 is built from 16 residues. Per the germline V gene, CDR1 is MNHEY and CDR2 is SMNVEV (reference sequence). CDR3 bases: TGTGCCAGCAGTTTATTCCAGGGGGCTGCCGGCAATGAGCAGTTCTTC. Translation: CASSLFQGAAGNEQFF.

This clonotype was observed many times. This chain connects TRBV3-1 to TRBJ2-7; 9 bases fit TRBD2. Germline CDR1 LGHDT, CDR2 YNNKEL (reference sequence). CDR3 length equals 16 residues. Losses at the gene ends were 0 bases for V and 6 bases for J; bases not matched to a gene: 9. In DNA form, the CDR3 reads TGTGCCAGCAGCCAAGATTTGGGTAGCGGGAGAGCCGAGCAGTACTTC. Protein: CASSQDLGSGRAEQYF.

There are a few counts of this clonotype. J is TRBJ2-1 and V is TRBV4-1; D is uncertain. The CDR3 is 15 amino acids. Germline CDR1 reads MGHRA; CDR2 reads YSYEKL. Trimming removed 3 bases at V and 2 bases at J, with 11 bases between. This CDR3 is CASSQTDETYNEQFF. The CDR3 coding sequence is TGCGCCAGCAGCCAGACTGACGAAACCTACAATGAGCAGTTCTTC.

This clonotype appeared a few times. The V and J genes are TRBV3-1 and TRBJ2-1, with 9 bases fitting TRBD2. The CDR3 has 16 amino acids. Looked up from germline, CDR1 is LGHDT and CDR2 is YNNKEL (reference sequence). The V segment lost 2 bases and the J segment 6 bases; nucleotides outside the gene matches: 8. CDR3 bases: TGTGCCAGCAGCCAATGGCTTAGCGGGAGTGGCAATGAGCAGTTCTTC. As protein: CASSQWLSGSGNEQFF.

This clonotype has only a few counts. The CDR3 spells CASSNFQGSNEQFF. CDR3 bases: TGTGCCAGCAGCAATTTCCAGGGTTCCAATGAGCAGTTCTTC. The V and J genes are TRBV12-3 or TRBV12-4 and TRBJ2-1, with D perhaps TRBD1 (5 bases). The CDR3 covers 14 residues. Trimming cost V 6 bases and J 6 bases, with 15 bases left between them.

This clonotype was detected many times. This chain uses TRBV6-6 with TRBJ1-2, with no clear D. Trimming removed 0 bases from V and 5 bases from J, with 13 bases in between. The germline gives CDR1 MNHNY, CDR2 SVGAGI (reference sequence). This CDR3 region has 15 residues. The CDR3 region has the DNA TGTGCCAGCAGTTACTCGTTAGGAGGATCATATGGCTACACCTTC. Protein product: CASSYSLGGSYGYTF.

This clonotype showed up many times. The CDR3 spells CASSPATGQTYEQYF. The CDR3 DNA reads TGTGCCAGCAGCCCTGCTACAGGACAGACCTACGAGCAGTACTTC. This rearrangement joins TRBV4-2 to TRBJ2-7; TRBD1 might be the D (6 bases). V was pared by 4 bases and J by 2 bases, with 15 bases between. The CDR3 consists of 15 residues. In germline, CDR1 is LGHNA, CDR2 YNFKEQ.

This clonotype was seen at least ten times. This chain uses TRBV28 with TRBJ1-3, with D uncertain. The V gene's germline CDR1 is MDHEN and CDR2 SYDVKM. The germline V and J ends were trimmed by 5 bases and 4 bases, with 12 bases remaining between them. The CDR3 has 14 residues. CDR3 protein: CASSKHARGNTIYF. Here the CDR3 DNA reads TGTGCCAGCAGTAAACATGCCCGAGGAAACACCATATATTTT.

Only a few counts were recorded for this clonotype. V gene TRBV19 combines with J gene TRBJ2-7; TRBD2 matches 11 bases. Germline V lookup: CDR1 LNHDA, CDR2 SQIVND (reference sequence). The J segment lost 1 base and the V segment lost 8 bases, leaving 7 bases of the junction unmatched. The CDR3 covers 15 residues. The CDR3 here is CASSRLAGNSYEQYF. The DNA for the CDR3 is TGTGCCAGTTCCAGACTAGCGGGGAATTCCTACGAGCAGTACTTC.